The present T cell receptor (beta chain) was sequenced within a study of T cells after posttransplantation cyclophosphamide. General study findings and limits: Later blood repertoires were often dominated by clones from the donor CD8+ memory compartment. TRB overlap between skin or GI tissue T cells and blood was limited. After PTCy, TRB diversity resembled that of CNI/methotrexate controls.

The CDR3 extends over 15 amino acids. J was trimmed by 4 bases and V by 3 bases; bases with no gene match: 6. Germline values: CDR1 SNHLY, CDR2 FYNNEI. In the case of this clone: The antigen remains undetermined.

Using immunoSEQ multiplex PCR, the repertoire was profiled, and TCRdb retains in-frame clones only, with some absent. The data contain some 220 clones, about 90% of them seen just once; the ten biggest clones take up less than 6%. The material sequenced was gut tissue. The sequence was collected from a man in his fifties or sixties. V and J are TRBV2 and TRBJ2-1; 7 bases map to TRBD2. The CDR3 DNA follows: TGTGCCAGCAGTGAGGGGGGGTCCGCTTACAATGAGCAGTTCTTC. Its protein is CASSEGGSAYNEQFF.